This is a list of T cell receptor beta chains from one sample in a study of breast tumors, draining lymph nodes, adjacent tissues. TCRdb re-called the multiplex PCR reads with MiXCR, one entry per CDR3 protein. The sample yields over 12,000 distinct CDR3 sequences, 40% to 50% seen once. Specimen: tumor-adjacent breast tissue. These receptor sequences come from a female donor with breast cancer. Some clones in this sample may be carry-over from other donors' samples. CDR3s include the opening cysteine and the closing phenylalanine or tryptophan. Each record gives: J gene, V gene, CDR3 protein.

>TRBJ2-3|TRBV19
CASSIRTDGKDTQYF
>TRBJ1-5|TRBV10-3
CAISEGRGIDQPQHF
>TRBJ2-1|TRBV10-3
CAISEPLTSSYNEQFF
>TRBJ2-1|TRBV15
CATSRARDRGLNEQFF
>TRBJ1-3|TRBV5-8
CASSLGQLGNTIYF
>TRBJ2-7|TRBV11-2
CASSSNSDEQYF
>TRBJ2-3|TRBV24-1
CATSDSTSTSTDTQYF
>TRBJ1-6|TRBV5-5
CASSLDTHNNSPLHF
>TRBJ1-3|TRBV12-3/TRBV12-4
CASRLGGRYGNTIYF
>TRBJ1-6|TRBV6-5
CASSRNRGRAYNSPLHF